This note documents a single T cell receptor beta chain sequence. The authors' processing: Researchers report that nucleated cell counts were estimated from reference gene primer amplification. Method: immunoSEQ multiplex PCR; TCRdb's copy keeps in-frame clones and lacks some. V and J calls and clone size follow that table, whereas D and trimming were derived from the DNA. The table records 90,000 or so clones, around 90% of them present only once. The sample originates from a study of blood T cell repertoires in COVID-19. Germline V lookup: CDR1 LGHDT, CDR2 YNNKEL (reference sequence). Trimming shortened V by 4 bases and J by 0 bases, and 9 bases separated the two germline ends. The CDR3 is made up of 14 amino acids.

Sequencing was done on a sample of peripheral blood. This chain links TRBV3-1 (or the pseudogene TRBV3-2) with TRBJ2-5; no definite D call. This sequence originates from a woman aged 65 to 85 with acute or convalescent COVID-19. The CDR3 here is CASSPYPYQETQYF. CDR3 nucleotide sequence: TGTGCCAGCAGCCCCTACCCGTACCAAGAGACCCAGTACTTC.